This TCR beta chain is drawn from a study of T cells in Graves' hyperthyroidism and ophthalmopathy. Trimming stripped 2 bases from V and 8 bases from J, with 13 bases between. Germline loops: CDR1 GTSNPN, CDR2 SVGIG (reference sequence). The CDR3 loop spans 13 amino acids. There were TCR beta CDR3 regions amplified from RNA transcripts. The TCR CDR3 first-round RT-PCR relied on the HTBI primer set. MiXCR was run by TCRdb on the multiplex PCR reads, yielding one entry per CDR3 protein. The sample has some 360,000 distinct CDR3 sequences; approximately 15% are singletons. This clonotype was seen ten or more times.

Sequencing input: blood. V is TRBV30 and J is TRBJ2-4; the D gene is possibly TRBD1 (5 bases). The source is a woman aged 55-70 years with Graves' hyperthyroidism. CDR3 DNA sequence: TGTGCCTGGAGTAGACAGTCTTCGGACATTCAGTACTTC. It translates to CAWSRQSSDIQYF.